The clone carrying this TCR beta chain was counted at least ten times. Its specificity is unknown. This sample is part of a study of T cells in Graves' hyperthyroidism and ophthalmopathy. Regarding the study as a whole: Also found in blood were most expanded thyroid clonotypes above 0.001.

The TCR beta CDR3 regions underwent amplification using RNA transcripts as the source. TCR CDR3 underwent first-round RT-PCR with the HTBI primer set. From the multiplex PCR reads, TCRdb called clonotypes with MiXCR, one entry per CDR3 protein. Of 300,000 to 450,000 distinct CDR3 sequences in the sample, roughly 15% were seen once. Trimming left V 1 base short and J 7 bases short, with 5 bases between. CDR3 length: 12 residues. Germline assignment: CDR1 DFQATT and CDR2 SNEGSKA (reference sequence). The chain has TRBV20-1 and TRBJ1-6, with no clear D. This TCR was sampled from a woman younger than 45 with Graves' hyperthyroidism that later progressed to Graves' ophthalmopathy. The sequencing input was blood. The chain's CDR3 is CSARGGNSPLHF. The CDR3 DNA sequence: TGCAGTGCTAGAGGCGGAAATTCACCCCTCCACTTT.